These 17 T cell receptor beta chains came from one sample sequenced in a study of early T cells in non-severe SARS-CoV-2 infection. TCRdb reprocessed the 5' RACE reads via MiXCR and lists one record per CDR3 protein. The sample has approximately 120,000 distinct CDR3 sequences; under 15% are singletons. What was sequenced was whole blood. Receptors originate from an adult who was a healthcare worker with PCR-confirmed SARS-CoV-2 infection or an uninfected control (not recorded which).

This clonotype was counted a few times. V and J are TRBV6-2 or TRBV6-3 and TRBJ2-2; 7 bases line up with TRBD1. CDR1 MNHEY and CDR2 SVGEGT come from the germline V gene. CDR3 length: 12 residues. V lost 6 bases, J lost 13 bases, and 8 bases stayed unmatched. CDR3 protein: CASRQGGVGLFF. The CDR3 DNA follows: TGTGCCAGCAGACAAGGGGGCGTTGGGCTGTTTTTT.

This clonotype has more than one count but fewer than ten. J is TRBJ2-2 and V is TRBV4-1; D is possibly TRBD2 (6 bases). Germline lookup yields CDR1 MGHRA and CDR2 YSYEKL. V lost 1 base and J 5 bases, leaving 11 bases between the germline ends. There are 15 residues in the CDR3. The CDR3 nucleotides read TGCGCCAGCAGCCAAGGCCAGGCGGGAACCGGGGAGCTGTTTTTT. It translates to CASSQGQAGTGELFF.

This chain uses TRBV20-1 with TRBJ1-2; the match to TRBD1 covers 7 bases. The junction had 2 bases not matched to a gene; V was cut back by 1 base and J by 6 bases. CDR1 DFQATT and CDR2 SNEGSKA come from the germline V gene (reference sequence). CDR3 length: 12 residues. The CDR3 here is CSARGQGDGYTF. DNA for the CDR3: TGCAGTGCTAGAGGGCAGGGGGATGGCTACACCTTC.

This clonotype was counted many times. This chain joins TRBV6-1 and TRBJ1-5; D gene uncertain. V was trimmed by 7 bases and J by 6 bases, leaving 19 bases between them. There are 15 residues in the CDR3. CDR1 is MNHNS and CDR2 is SASEGT in the germline V gene. The CDR3 loop is CASMVRWEAGQPQHF. CDR3 DNA sequence: TGTGCCAGCATGGTCCGCTGGGAAGCGGGTCAGCCCCAGCATTTT.

The chain links TRBV7-8 to TRBJ2-6, with 9 bases lining up with TRBD1. CDR1 and CDR2 from the germline V gene are SGHVS and FQNEAQ. This CDR3 contains 18 residues. J lost 0 bases, V lost 3 bases, and 6 bases had no gene match. The CDR3 spells CASSLGTGIYSGANVLTF. The CDR3 DNA reads TGTGCCAGCAGCTTGGGGACAGGGATATACTCTGGGGCCAACGTCCTGACTTTC.

At least ten counts were recorded for this clonotype. This chain connects TRBV2 to TRBJ1-5; 7 bases are a match to TRBD1. The CDR3 covers 13 residues. CDR1 is SNHLY and CDR2 is FYNNEI in the germline V gene. The J segment lost 8 bases and the V segment lost 6 bases, leaving 7 bases of the junction unmatched. CDR3 nucleotide sequence: TGTGCCAGCAGATTACAGGGGTTGGAGCCCCAGCATTTT. Encoded protein: CASRLQGLEPQHF.

This chain links TRBV7-6 with TRBJ1-4, with D possibly matching TRBD1 (6 bases). Germline-derived CDR1 and CDR2 are SGHVS and FNYEAQ. CDR3 length: 14 residues. The V end was cut by 8 bases, the J end by 3 bases, with 13 bases between. The CDR3 nucleotides read TGTGCCAGCGGACTTAGGGGGGCTAATGAAAAACTGTTTTTT. It is translated as CASGLRGANEKLFF.

At least ten counts were recorded for this clonotype. The rearrangement joins TRBV6-1 to TRBJ2-7, with TRBD1 matching over 8 bases. V lost 7 bases to trimming and J lost 5 bases; unmatched junction nucleotides: 10. There are 14 residues in the CDR3. CDR1 is MNHNS and CDR2 is SASEGT in the germline V gene. The CDR3: CASNLQGARDEQYF. The CDR3 DNA is TGTGCCAGCAATCTTCAGGGGGCGAGGGACGAGCAGTACTTC.

The rearrangement links TRBV3-1 to TRBJ2-2; 10 bases align to TRBD1. CDR1 is LGHDT, CDR2 YNNKEL, per germline (reference sequence). J gave up 3 bases and V 8 bases, and 6 bases lay outside the gene matches. CDR3 length equals 15 residues. As DNA, the CDR3 is TGTGCCAGCCGAGACAGGGGGCAGGACACCGGGGAGCTGTTTTTT. Protein sequence: CASRDRGQDTGELFF.

V and J are TRBV29-1 and TRBJ1-4, with a tentative D call TRBD1 (5 bases). Trimming stripped 6 bases from V and 5 bases from J, with 13 bases between. The CDR3 consists of 13 residues. Germline assignment: CDR1 SQVTM and CDR2 ANQGSEA. CDR3 bases: TGCAGCGTGGTTGACAGACAGAATGAAAAACTGTTTTTT. Its protein is CSVVDRQNEKLFF.

The CDR3 sequence: CASSTDRWSTDTQYF. The CDR3 DNA reads TGTGCCAGCAGTACCGACAGGTGGAGCACAGATACGCAGTATTTT. The chain links TRBV11-2 to TRBJ2-3, with D tentatively TRBD1 (6 bases). Germline V gives CDR1 SGHAT, CDR2 FQNNGV. Trimming took 6 bases from V and 0 from J, leaving 13 bases between them. This CDR3 spans 15 amino acids.

The V gene is TRBV9, the J gene TRBJ2-2; 7 nucleotides agree with TRBD2. J was trimmed by 7 bases and V by 4 bases; bases with no gene match: 7. CDR3 size: 14 residues. Germline CDR1 and CDR2: SGDLS and YYNGEE. This CDR3 reads CASSRTSESGELFF. The CDR3 bases are TGTGCCAGCAGCAGGACTAGTGAGAGCGGGGAGCTGTTTTTT.

The rearrangement links TRBV5-5 to TRBJ1-5, with D perhaps matching TRBD1 (5 bases). The CDR3 consists of 16 residues. Deletions cut 1 base from V and 3 bases from J, with 14 bases between. Looked up from germline, CDR1 is SGHKS and CDR2 is YYEKEE (reference sequence). The CDR3 region is CASSLLGRQPNQPQHF. DNA for the CDR3: TGTGCCAGCAGCTTGCTAGGACGACAGCCCAATCAGCCCCAGCATTTT.

CDR3 bases: TGTGCCAGCAGCGGTCTGGATGTGGAGACCCAGTACTTC. It encodes CASSGLDVETQYF. The chain recombines TRBV2 with TRBJ2-5; D not certain. The CDR3 is 13 amino acids. CDR1 SNHLY and CDR2 FYNNEI come from the germline V gene. The V end lost 6 bases, the J end lost 5 bases, and 13 bases lay between the germline ends. The full variable domain, completed using reference TRBV2 and TRBJ2-5, is EPEVTQTPSHQVTQMGQEVILRCVPISNHLYFYWYRQILGQKVEFLVSFYNNEISEKSEIFDDQFSVERPDGSNFTLKIRSTKLEDSAMYFCASSGLDVETQYFGPGTRLLVL.

The chain couples TRBV4-2 to TRBJ1-2, with 8 bases fitting TRBD1. This CDR3 spans 19 amino acids. V gave up 3 bases and J gave up 4 bases; unmatched junction bases: 19. Germline V gene data show CDR1 as LGHNA and CDR2 as YNFKEQ. The CDR3 reads CASSQDQPYGQGGSYGYTF. CDR3 sequence (DNA): TGTGCCAGCAGCCAGGACCAACCCTACGGACAGGGCGGTAGCTATGGCTACACCTTC.

The chain is built from TRBV19 and TRBJ2-7; D might be TRBD1 (6 bases). V dropped 6 bases and J dropped 6 bases, with 21 bases sitting between them. The CDR3 loop spans 15 amino acids. CDR1 is LNHDA and CDR2 is SQIVND in the germline V gene (reference sequence). The CDR3 loop is CASSLSTGTLSEQYF. In DNA form, the CDR3 reads TGTGCCAGTAGCCTATCGACCGGGACACTGAGCGAGCAGTACTTC.

The gene calls are TRBV5-5 and TRBJ1-4, with a tentative D call TRBD1 (5 bases). The CDR3 sequence is 16 residues long. The germline V and J ends were trimmed by 4 bases and 8 bases, with 21 bases remaining between them. From germline, CDR1 is SGHKS and CDR2 YYEKEE (reference sequence). The DNA of the CDR3 is TGTGCCAGCAGCCAAAGAAAGGGACTTGGAGAGGAAAAACTGTTTTTT. Protein sequence: CASSQRKGLGEEKLFF.